The sequence of this TCR beta chain was determined in a study of T cells in Graves' hyperthyroidism and ophthalmopathy. Study results and limitations: Ophthalmopathy, as predicted by the model, came a median around 7 months after the prediction. Most expanded thyroid clonotypes above 0.001 recurred in blood. By a 13 V-J model, ophthalmopathy was set apart from stable hyperthyroidism.

Amplification yielded TCR beta CDR3 regions, with RNA transcripts as the source. A set of HTBI primers served as the primers for a first-round RT-PCR of the TCR CDR3. MiXCR, run by TCRdb on the multiplex PCR reads, gives a single entry per CDR3 protein. The sample gives approximately 610,000 distinct CDR3 sequences, around 15% of which show up once; more than 15% is in the top ten. In germline, CDR1 is SGHNT, CDR2 YENEEA. CDR3 size: 15 residues. Trimming shortened V by 4 bases and J by 5 bases, and 17 bases separated the two germline ends. In its sample, this clonotype was seen a few times. Its target is unknown.

The genes are TRBV11-3 and TRBJ2-5; no firm D call. Specimen: blood. This receptor was obtained from a woman aged 18-29 years with Graves' hyperthyroidism. In DNA form, the CDR3 reads TGTGCCAGCAGCTCCCTAGGTGGAAGTCGGGAGACCCAGTACTTC. This encodes CASSSLGGSRETQYF.